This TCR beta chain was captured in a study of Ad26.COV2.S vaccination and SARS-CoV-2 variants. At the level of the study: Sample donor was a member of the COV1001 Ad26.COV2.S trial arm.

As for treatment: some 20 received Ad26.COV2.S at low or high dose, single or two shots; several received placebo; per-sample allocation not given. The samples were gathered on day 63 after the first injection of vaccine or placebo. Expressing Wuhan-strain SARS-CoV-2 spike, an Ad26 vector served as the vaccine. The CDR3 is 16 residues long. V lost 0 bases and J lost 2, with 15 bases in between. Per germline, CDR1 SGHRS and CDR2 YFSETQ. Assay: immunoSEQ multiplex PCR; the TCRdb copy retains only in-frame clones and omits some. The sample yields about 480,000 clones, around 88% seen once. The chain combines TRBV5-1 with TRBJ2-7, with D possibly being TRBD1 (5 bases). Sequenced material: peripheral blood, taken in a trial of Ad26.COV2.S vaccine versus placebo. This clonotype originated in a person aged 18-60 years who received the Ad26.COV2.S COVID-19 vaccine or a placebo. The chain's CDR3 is CASSLAARAKPYEQYF. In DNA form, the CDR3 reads TGCGCCAGCAGCTTGGCTGCCAGGGCTAAGCCCTACGAGCAGTACTTC.